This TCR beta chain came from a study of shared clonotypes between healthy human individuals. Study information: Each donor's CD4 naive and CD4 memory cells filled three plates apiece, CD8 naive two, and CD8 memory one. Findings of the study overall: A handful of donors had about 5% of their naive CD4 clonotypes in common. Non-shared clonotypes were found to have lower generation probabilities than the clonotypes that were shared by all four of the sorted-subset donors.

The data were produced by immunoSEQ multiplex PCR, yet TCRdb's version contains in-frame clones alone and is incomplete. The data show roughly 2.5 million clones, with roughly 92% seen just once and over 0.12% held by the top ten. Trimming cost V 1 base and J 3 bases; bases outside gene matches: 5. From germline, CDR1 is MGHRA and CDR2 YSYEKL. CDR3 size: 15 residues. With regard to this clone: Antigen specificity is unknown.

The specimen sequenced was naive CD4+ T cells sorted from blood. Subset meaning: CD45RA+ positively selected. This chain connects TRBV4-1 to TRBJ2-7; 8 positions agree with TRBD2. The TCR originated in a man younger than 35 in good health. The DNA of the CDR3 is TGCGCCAGCAGCCAAGCGGGACTAGATCTCTACGAGCAGTACTTC. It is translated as CASSQAGLDLYEQYF.